This T cell receptor beta chain was captured by sequencing in a study of blood T cell repertoires in COVID-19 (dated by TCRdb to about 2020). Notes on the research overall: Samples from collaborators originated in the United States, Italy and Spain and spanned both the acute and convalescent phases of COVID-19. A freely available public database, intended as a resource for researchers studying the immune response to SARS-CoV-2, is where the repertoires were released. The material from the prospective study consisted of cDNA or gDNA derived from T cells, B-cell-depleted T cells, or PBMCs. Samples came from the ongoing ImmuneRACE study (first 160 participants) plus 1,254 subjects from 6 global collaborators. Nearly every sample came with metadata listing a de-identified subject ID, COVID-19 status, age in years and sex. Deeply sampled blood TCRbeta repertoires from subjects exposed to, actively infected with, or recovered from COVID-19 were included in the dataset. Where available, HLA class I and class II types were obtained from metadata supplied by the sample provider rather than from assay-based typing.

Notes on this clone: The antigen it recognizes is unknown. It has no much larger one-base neighbor in the sample; base qualities were not kept.

From the germline V gene (reference sequence), CDR1 is MNHEY and CDR2 is SMNVEV. The CDR3 spans 15 residues, from the cysteine through the phenylalanine. The only DNA kept is the CDR3, 45 bases in frame from the first base. The junction shows trimming of 8 bases on V and 2 bases on J, and the gene matches do not reach 12 bases of it. One collaborating source in Seattle enrolled patients while the patients were actively infected and followed the patients over time throughout the course of disease. The collaborating institutions used their own protocols to collect whole blood in K2EDTA tubes. For TCRbeta analysis, collaborator samples were shipped as frozen whole blood, as isolated PBMCs, or as DNA extracted from either sample type. Results the study describes overall, beyond this receptor: How much clinical and demographic metadata was included differed by source and by participant, and the metadata was provided uncurated.

The immunoSEQ Assay, a bias-controlled multiplex PCR, was used to amplify TCRbeta CDR3 regions from genomic DNA. In the original analysis: Within the assay, amplification of reference gene primers was used to estimate how many nucleated cells each sample contained. To quantify the absolute abundance of each unique TCRbeta CDR3 rearrangement, sequence reads were collapsed and filtered. For each sample, productive Simpson clonality was calculated by taking the square root of Simpson's diversity index across productive rearrangements. TCRdb mirrors the immuneACCESS table, restricted to in-frame sequences. Some clones are absent from its copies; in checked studies, under half trace to an unresolved V gene, and the reason for the others is unknown. For V, J and clone size, that table is used; D and trimming come from the DNA. The sample table shows 350,000 to 450,000 clones, and around 88% are seen once. The top ten constitute just over 7% of the sample.

The chain was built from TRBV27 and TRBJ2-7, with TRBD1 identical over 7 junction bases. The receptor comes from a woman aged 60-75 years with COVID-19, enrolled during active disease. The specimen was peripheral blood. The CDR3 reads as follows: CASPTYRDRAYEQYF. The bases read TGTGCCAGCCCTACCTACCGGGACAGAGCCTACGAGCAGTACTTC.